Listed below are T cell receptor beta chains from one sample, sequenced in a study of cytomegalovirus exposure and HLA in healthy donors. Profiled with immunoSEQ multiplex PCR; TCRdb holds only in-frame clones, not every one. This table holds 160,000 or so clones, roughly 80% found once. Sequencing input: PBMCs. The origin of the receptors is a man aged 25 to 40 in good health and CMV-seronegative. The CDR3 runs from the conserved cysteine through the conserved F or W. Each record gives: J gene, V gene, D gene, CDR3 DNA, CDR3 protein. A D gene is named only where the DNA matches it firmly.

TRBJ1-3 | TRBV9 | NA | TGTGCCAGCAGCGATGGACACTCTGGAAACACCATATATTTT | CASSDGHSGNTIYF
TRBJ2-4 | TRBV7-9 | NA | TGTGCCAGCAGCTTAGAGGGACTAGCCAAAAACATTCAGTACTTC | CASSLEGLAKNIQYF
TRBJ1-5 | TRBV6-5 | NA | TGTGCCAGCACTCCCGGGGGGGAGAATCAGCCCCAGCATTTT | CASTPGGENQPQHF
TRBJ2-7 | TRBV5-8 | NA | TGTGCCAGCAGCTTGGTCGAATGGGGGGACGACGAGCAGTACTTC | CASSLVEWGDDEQYF
TRBJ1-6 | TRBV19 | NA | TGTGCCAGTAGGGTAGGGGGGGCCTCTAATTCACCCCTCCACTTT | CASRVGGASNSPLHF
TRBJ2-3 | TRBV6-1 | TRBD1 | TGTGCCAGCAGTGAAGGGGGGACAGGGGTATCAGATGCGCAGTATTTT | CASSEGGTGVSDAQYF
TRBJ2-3 | TRBV30 | NA | TGTGCCTGGTCTTCGGACATCTTTGGCACAGATACGCAGTATTTT | CAWSSDIFGTDTQYF
TRBJ2-3 | TRBV6-1 | TRBD2 | TGTGCCAGCAGTGAAAATGCGGGAGGCAGCGATACGCAGTATTTT | CASSENAGGSDTQYF
TRBJ2-2 | TRBV2 | TRBD1 | TGTGCCAGAGGACAGGGGACGAACACCGGGGAGCTGTTTTTT | CARGQGTNTGELFF
TRBJ2-7 | TRBV6-5 | TRBD2 | TGTGCCAGCAGTGGGGGACTAGCGACACCCTACGAGCAGTACTTC | CASSGGLATPYEQYF
TRBJ2-7 | TRBV7-2 | NA | TGTGCCAGCAGCTTAGTAGGGGGGGCTAGCCCCGCCTACGAGCAGTACTTC | CASSLVGGASPAYEQYF
TRBJ1-1 | TRBV6-5 | NA | TGTGCCAGCAGTCTCCTTTTGAACACTGAAGCTTTCTTT | CASSLLLNTEAFF
TRBJ1-2 | TRBV7-6 | TRBD1 | TGTGCCAGCAGCTCCCGGACAGGGAGTTTCGATGGCTACACCTTC | CASSSRTGSFDGYTF
TRBJ1-1 | TRBV5-1 | NA | TGCGCCAGCAGCTTTGGTCAGGGGCGGAACACTGAAGCTTTCTTT | CASSFGQGRNTEAFF
TRBJ2-7 | TRBV6-1 | NA | TGTGCCAGCACAATAGGGGTCGAGCAGTACTTC | CASTIGVEQYF
TRBJ2-5 | TRBV25-1 | NA | TGTGCCAGCAGTGAGAAATGGGGCAAGGGTCAACAGACCCAGTACTTC | CASSEKWGKGQQTQYF
TRBJ2-1 | TRBV5-1 | TRBD2 | TGCGCCAGCAGCTCTACTAGCGGGAGAAGCAATGAGCAGTTCTTC | CASSSTSGRSNEQFF
TRBJ1-1 | TRBV19 | NA | TGTGCCAGTAGTATGGGGGGGCTAGCTGAAGCTTTCTTT | CASSMGGLAEAFF
TRBJ1-4 | TRBV7-9 | NA | TGTGCCAGCAGCGGCACAGGCGAGAGGTCGGGAAAACTGTTTTTT | CASSGTGERSGKLFF
TRBJ2-7 | TRBV5-1 | TRBD1 | TGCGCCAGCAGCTATAAAGACAGGGGCTCCCCCTACGAGCAGTACTTC | CASSYKDRGSPYEQYF
TRBJ1-3 | TRBV25-1 | NA | TGTGCCAGCAGTGAATACAGGGTGGGTGGAAACACCATATATTTT | CASSEYRVGGNTIYF
TRBJ2-7 | TRBV28 | TRBD1 | TGTGCCAGCAGTGTAAATTCAGGGGGTCTCTACGAGCAGTACTTC | CASSVNSGGLYEQYF
TRBJ2-2 | TRBV6-6 | NA | TGTGCCAGCAGCAATCTAGCTCCGAACACCGGGGAGCTGTTTTTT | CASSNLAPNTGELFF
TRBJ1-2 | TRBV4-3 | NA | TGCGCCAGCAGCCAAGATCAGGGGAGCTATGGCTACACCTTC | CASSQDQGSYGYTF
TRBJ2-3 | TRBV7-2 | TRBD2 | TGTGCCAGCAGTCCCGGACTAGCGGGATGGGTAGATACGCAGTATTTT | CASSPGLAGWVDTQYF
TRBJ2-1 | TRBV5-4 | TRBD2 | TGTGCCAGCAGCTTGCCCCCAGGGACTACTGCCATGAATGAGCAGTTCTTC | CASSLPPGTTAMNEQFF
TRBJ2-1 | TRBV19 | NA | TGTGCCAGTACTAAGACGGGACGCAGGGGCTACAATGAGCAGTTCTTC | CASTKTGRRGYNEQFF
TRBJ1-5 | TRBV19 | TRBD1 | TGTGCCAGTAGTATAGGTGTCAGGGGGTGGGATCAGCCCCAGCATTTT | CASSIGVRGWDQPQHF
TRBJ2-1 | TRBV12-5 | NA | TGTGCTAGTGGTTTGGCAGCGGCAGAGCAGTTCTTC | CASGLAAAEQFF
TRBJ1-6 | TRBV7-2 | NA | TGTGCCAGCAGCTTATCGGTTGTCGCCTATAATTCACCCCTCCACTTT | CASSLSVVAYNSPLHF
TRBJ2-1 | TRBV5-1 | TRBD2 | TGCGCCAGCAGCTTAGGCAAACTAGCGGGGGGTAGCAATGAGCAGTTCTTC | CASSLGKLAGGSNEQFF